Below are 27 T cell receptor beta chains sequenced from a single sample in a study of Ad26.COV2.S vaccination and SARS-CoV-2 variants (dated by TCRdb to the early 2020s). Library generation was performed with the immunoSEQ multiplex PCR assay. TCRdb stores this immuneACCESS table with in-frame sequences only. Part of the clones is absent; in the studies checked, under half of the shortfall reflects unresolved V genes, and no reason is known for the rest. Across this sample there are approximately 400,000 clones, with 80% to 90% seen only once. The ten largest make up around 3% of the sample. This specimen's treatment or condition label, per the study, means: some 20 received Ad26.COV2.S at low or high dose, single or two shots; 5 received placebo; per-sample allocation not given. For vaccine and placebo recipients, the sequenced repertoires came from samples collected on day 63 after the first injection.

Sequencing used peripheral blood, obtained in a trial of Ad26.COV2.S vaccine versus placebo. The receptor set was obtained from a person aged 18-60 years who received the Ad26.COV2.S COVID-19 vaccine or a placebo.

As regards this clone: This sample also contains other DNA sequences that code for the same CDR3. V usage is TRBV19 and J usage is TRBJ1-5; D unresolved. Trimming cost V 3 bases and J 4 bases, with 4 bases left between them. CDR3 length: 12 residues. From germline, CDR1 is LNHDA and CDR2 SQIVND (reference sequence). CDR3 sequence: CASSIANQPQHF. DNA for the CDR3: TGTGCCAGTAGTATCGCTAATCAGCCCCAGCATTTT.

This sequence joins TRBV29-1 and TRBJ1-2, with D tentatively TRBD1 (5 bases). Germline CDR1 reads SQVTM; CDR2 reads ANQGSEA. The CDR3 loop spans 12 amino acids. Trimming removed 4 bases from V and 8 bases from J, with 14 bases in between. CDR3 nucleotide sequence: TGCAGCGTTGGCCTCACCTGGGGGGGCTACACCTTC. Its protein is CSVGLTWGGYTF.

The gene calls are TRBV6-5 and TRBJ1-1; D gene unclear. This CDR3 is 14 amino acids long. Trimming shortened V by 2 bases and J by 1 base, and 8 bases separated the two germline ends. CDR1 and CDR2 from the germline V gene are MNHEY and SVGAGI. The chain's CDR3 is CASSYGRKNTEAFF. CDR3 bases: TGTGCCAGCAGTTACGGCAGGAAGAACACTGAAGCTTTCTTT.

DNA of the CDR3: TGTGCCAGTAGTTTCCGAGGGGTGGGCTACACCTTC. This translates into CASSFRGVGYTF. J is TRBJ1-2 and V is TRBV19, with D possibly TRBD1 on 5 matching bases. Germline CDR1 LNHDA, CDR2 SQIVND (reference sequence). Trimming removed 5 bases from V and 8 bases from J, with 12 bases in between. The CDR3 is 12 amino acids. The variable domain in full, completed from reference TRBV19 and TRBJ1-2, reads DGGITQSPKYLFRKEGQNVTLSCEQNLNHDAMYWYRQDPGQGLRLIYYSQIVNDFQKGDIAEGYSVSREKKESFPLTVTSAQKNPTAFYLCASSFRGVGYTFGSGTRLTVV.

The gene calls are TRBV2 and TRBJ2-7, with D possibly being TRBD1 (6 bases). This CDR3 region has 13 residues. Germline V gives CDR1 SNHLY, CDR2 FYNNEI. The V end lost 5 bases, the J end lost 0 bases, and 8 bases lay between the germline ends. The CDR3 DNA is TGTGCCAGCAGTTTGACAGGCTCCTACGAGCAGTACTTC. This gives the protein CASSLTGSYEQYF.

The CDR3 reads CASSLHPSGKVGELFF. In DNA form, the CDR3 reads TGTGCCAGCAGCTTACACCCTAGCGGGAAAGTCGGGGAGCTGTTTTTT. The rearrangement links TRBV11-2 to TRBJ2-2; 9 bases map to TRBD2. Germline lookup yields CDR1 SGHAT and CDR2 FQNNGV. CDR3 length equals 16 residues. V shed 2 bases and J 7 bases; nucleotides not matched to a gene: 8.

The chain links TRBV2 to TRBJ1-2; D ambiguous. Germline lookup yields CDR1 SNHLY and CDR2 FYNNEI. V dropped 7 bases and J dropped 5 bases, with 8 bases sitting between them. The CDR3 has 11 residues. DNA of the CDR3: TGTGCCAGCAACAGAGGATATGGCTACACCTTC. It encodes CASNRGYGYTF.

The V call is TRBV19, the J call TRBJ1-1, with D tentatively TRBD1 (5 bases). The CDR3 contains 14 residues. Germline CDR1 reads LNHDA; CDR2 reads SQIVND (reference sequence). Trimming cost V 6 bases and J 0 bases, with 11 bases left between them. The CDR3 DNA reads as TGTGCCAGTAGGCGCAGGGAGATGAACACTGAAGCTTTCTTT. This gives the protein CASRRREMNTEAFF. Filled out from reference TRBV19 and TRBJ1-1, the complete variable domain reads DGGITQSPKYLFRKEGQNVTLSCEQNLNHDAMYWYRQDPGQGLRLIYYSQIVNDFQKGDIAEGYSVSREKKESFPLTVTSAQKNPTAFYLCASRRREMNTEAFFGQGTRLTVV.

The chain is built from TRBV9 and TRBJ1-2, with D possibly being TRBD1 (6 bases). V gave up 0 bases and J gave up 8 bases, with 11 bases separating them. Germline V lookup: CDR1 SGDLS, CDR2 YYNGEE. The CDR3 has 13 amino acids. For the CDR3, the DNA is TGTGCCAGCAGCGTAGGGACAGTGGGAGGCTACACCTTC. It translates to CASSVGTVGGYTF.

V and J are TRBV24-1 and TRBJ2-3; D is perhaps TRBD2 (6 bases). Germline CDR1 reads KGHDR; CDR2 reads SFDVKD. V dropped 4 bases and J dropped 6 bases, with 16 bases sitting between them. The length of the CDR3 is 15 residues. In DNA form, the CDR3 reads TGTGCCACCAGTGACACCGGGGGAAGTGCGGATACGCAGTATTTT. This encodes CATSDTGGSADTQYF.

The J gene is TRBJ2-3, the V gene TRBV9; no clear D gene. The CDR3 runs 12 residues. In germline, CDR1 is SGDLS, CDR2 YYNGEE. V lost 5 bases to trimming and J lost 3 bases, with 7 bases between them. CDR3 region: CASSPSTDTQYF. The CDR3 nucleotides read TGTGCCAGCAGTCCGTCGACAGATACGCAGTATTTT.

The gene calls are TRBV7-9 and TRBJ2-1, with 11 positions matching TRBD1. Germline-derived CDR1 and CDR2 are SEHNR and FQNEAQ (reference sequence). This CDR3 region has 15 residues. J was trimmed by 7 bases and V by 0 bases; bases with no gene match: 2. CDR3 amino acids: CASSLAGDRGNEQFF. DNA of the CDR3: TGTGCCAGCAGCTTAGCCGGGGACAGGGGGAATGAGCAGTTCTTC. The full variable domain, completed using reference TRBV7-9 and TRBJ2-1, is DTGVSQNPRHKITKRGQNVTFRCDPISEHNRLYWYRQTLGQGPEFLTYFQNEAQLEKSRLLSDRFSAERPKGSFSTLEIQRTEQGDSAMYLCASSLAGDRGNEQFFGPGTRLTVL.

The chain uses TRBV7-9 and TRBJ2-3; D is tentatively TRBD1 or TRBD2 (5 bases each). V was pared by 1 base and J by 4 bases, with 12 bases between. The CDR3 is made up of 15 amino acids. Per the germline V gene, CDR1 is SEHNR and CDR2 is FQNEAQ (reference sequence). In DNA form, the CDR3 reads TGTGCCAGCAGCTTAGGGGACCCGGGGCCAGATACGCAGTATTTT. This sequence encodes CASSLGDPGPDTQYF.

This chain links TRBV12-3 or TRBV12-4 with TRBJ1-2, with D maybe TRBD1 (5 bases). The CDR3 contains 13 residues. V was shortened by 3 bases and J by 14 bases, with 19 bases between the two germline ends. In nucleotides, the CDR3 is TGTGCCAGCAGTTTGGGGGGGGTCGTTTTTTTGACCTTC. This encodes CASSLGGVVFLTF.

This chain links TRBV5-8 with TRBJ1-5; D not resolved. This CDR3 is built from 15 residues. Germline V lookup: CDR1 SGHTS, CDR2 YDEGEE. V gave up 4 bases and J gave up 3 bases, with 14 bases separating them. CDR3 DNA sequence: TGTGCCAGCAGCCCGACGGACGGCTCCAATCAGCCCCAGCATTTT. It is translated as CASSPTDGSNQPQHF.

CDR3 loop: CASSLDVTSGTVGNEQFF. The CDR3 DNA is TGTGCCAGCAGCTTGGATGTGACTAGCGGGACCGTGGGGAATGAGCAGTTCTTC. The rearrangement links TRBV5-8 to TRBJ2-1, with 11 nucleotides matching TRBD2. The V gene's germline CDR1 is SGHTS and CDR2 YDEGEE. The CDR3 loop spans 18 amino acids. V was clipped by 0 bases and J by 7 bases; unmatched bases: 12.

The J gene is TRBJ2-3, the V gene TRBV6-5, with D maybe TRBD2 (5 bases). The CDR3 runs to 13 residues. Germline CDR1 reads MNHEY; CDR2 reads SVGAGI. V lost 6 bases, J lost 6 bases, and 13 bases lay in between. DNA for the CDR3: TGTGCCAGCAGCAGTAACACGGGGGATACGCAGTATTTT. Its protein is CASSSNTGDTQYF.

The chain links TRBV7-2 to TRBJ1-2; possibly TRBD1 for D (6 bases). Germline CDR1 is SGHTA and CDR2 is FQGNSA. Trimming took off 5 bases at V and 7 bases at J, with 20 bases between the two ends. The CDR3 contains 15 residues. The CDR3: CASSPHGAQGLGYTF. The CDR3 DNA reads as TGTGCCAGCAGCCCACATGGGGCGCAGGGGCTTGGCTACACCTTC.

The chain has TRBV2 and TRBJ1-1; TRBD1 is a possible D gene (5 bases). The CDR3 totals 12 residues. Trimming removed 11 bases at V and 2 bases at J, with 12 bases between. Germline V gives CDR1 SNHLY, CDR2 FYNNEI. For the CDR3, the DNA is TGTGCCTATTTGGGACTAAACACTGAAGCTTTCTTT. This translates into CAYLGLNTEAFF.

The V call is TRBV3-1 (or the pseudogene TRBV3-2), the J call TRBJ2-5; D not resolved. Trimming left V 6 bases short and J 4 bases short, with 6 bases between. This CDR3 is built from 11 residues. Germline V lookup: CDR1 LGHDT, CDR2 YNNKEL (reference sequence). CDR3 DNA: TGTGCCAGCAGTAGCACAGAGACCCAGTACTTC. This encodes CASSSTETQYF.

V and J are TRBV6-2 or TRBV6-3 and TRBJ1-1; D might be TRBD1 (6 bases). V was shortened by 5 bases and J by 6 bases, with 16 bases between the two germline ends. Germline-derived CDR1 and CDR2 are MNHEY and SVGEGT. The CDR3 loop spans 14 amino acids. The CDR3: CASSRVGGFAEAFF. CDR3 sequence (DNA): TGTGCCAGCAGTCGCGTAGGGGGATTCGCTGAAGCTTTCTTT.

This chain connects TRBV6-1 to TRBJ2-7; D is unresolved. V lost 0 bases and J 2 bases, leaving 11 bases between the germline ends. The CDR3 sequence is 15 residues long. Germline values: CDR1 MNHNS, CDR2 SASEGT. The CDR3 loop is CASSEASASTYEQYF. The CDR3 nucleotides are TGTGCCAGCAGTGAAGCATCCGCCAGTACCTACGAGCAGTACTTC.

This CDR3 reads CASSLTSGTIGMYEQYF. The CDR3 bases are TGCGCCAGCAGCTTGACTAGCGGAACAATAGGCATGTACGAGCAGTACTTC. The V gene is TRBV5-1, the J gene TRBJ2-7; TRBD2 matches at 8 bases. From germline, CDR1 is SGHRS and CDR2 YFSETQ. There are 17 residues in the CDR3. The V gene end was trimmed by 1 base and the J gene end by 4 bases; junction bases not matched to a gene: 13. The full variable domain, its missing parts supplied by reference TRBV5-1 and TRBJ2-7, is KAGVTQTPRYLIKTRGQQVTLSCSPISGHRSVSWYQQTPGQGLQFLFEYFSETQRNKGNFPGRFSGRQFSNSRSEMNVSTLELGDSALYLCASSLTSGTIGMYEQYFGPGTRLTVT.

The J gene is TRBJ2-7, the V gene TRBV18; D may be TRBD1 (6 bases). Trimming pared 0 bases from V and 2 bases from J, leaving 11 bases between. Germline values: CDR1 KGHSH, CDR2 LQKENI. The length of the CDR3 is 15 residues. The CDR3 DNA sequence: TGTGCCAGCTCACCACCAGCTACAGGGCCCTACGAGCAGTACTTC. This encodes CASSPPATGPYEQYF.

This sequence joins TRBV5-1 and TRBJ1-4, with 8 bases that match TRBD1. Germline CDR1 reads SGHRS; CDR2 reads YFSETQ. The CDR3 consists of 15 residues. V was pared by 5 bases and J by 1 base, with 4 bases of the junction left unmatched. CDR3 protein: CASSDTGGTNEKLFF. For the CDR3, the DNA is TGCGCCAGCAGTGATACAGGGGGAACTAATGAAAAACTGTTTTTT.

This clone was detected a few times. J is TRBJ1-6 and V is TRBV19; tentatively, D is TRBD1 (5 bases). Deletions cut 2 bases from V and 0 bases from J, with 11 bases between. From germline, CDR1 is LNHDA and CDR2 SQIVND (reference sequence). The CDR3 runs to 17 residues. CDR3 residues: CASSIRGRSSYNSPLHF. In DNA form, the CDR3 reads TGTGCCAGTAGTATAAGGGGACGGAGCTCCTATAATTCACCCCTCCACTTT.

This chain connects TRBV30 to TRBJ2-1; D ambiguous. In germline, CDR1 is GTSNPN, CDR2 SVGIG (reference sequence). The CDR3 length is 12 residues. Trimming removed 3 bases at V and 9 bases at J, with 12 bases between. This CDR3 is CAWRLVIGEQFF. The CDR3 region has the DNA TGTGCCTGGAGGCTAGTAATTGGTGAGCAGTTCTTC.